This TCR beta chain was sequenced during a study of blood T cells in healthy people across ages. Study-wide results and caveats: Naive and antigen-experienced cells could not be conclusively compared, given unsorted PBMCs.

Details on this clonotype: Antigen: not known.

This CDR3 spans 16 amino acids. Germline CDR1 SEHNR, CDR2 FQNEAQ (reference sequence). Trimming left V 4 bases short and J 4 bases short, with 18 bases between. Sample-barcoded 5' priming and a J-beta primer mix drove a second PCR of about 6 to 11 cycles. TCRdb called the 5' RACE reads again in MiXCR, with one record for every CDR3 protein. The sample lists under 2,000,000 distinct CDR3 sequences; less than 50% were seen once. This TCR derives from a woman in her forties in good health. This chain joins TRBV7-9 and TRBJ2-3, with D perhaps TRBD2 (6 bases). The sequenced material came from blood. CDR3 sequence: CASSWGTGGSADTQYF. The CDR3 region has the DNA TGTGCCAGCAGCTGGGGGACCGGGGGAAGCGCAGATACGCAGTATTTT.